One and the same sample provided the 28 T cell receptor beta chains below, sequenced in a study of PD-1 and CTLA-4 blockade in melanoma. This table comes from immunoSEQ multiplex PCR, and its TCRdb copy is limited to in-frame clones, with some not included. The table includes 20,000 to 25,000 clones, 70% to 90% detected once. The sequencing used CD8+ T cells from peripheral blood, collected before anti-PD-1 treatment. The receptors were sampled from a human donor with melanoma.

DNA of the CDR3: TGTGCCAGCAGTTACTCGGGAAGGGGCGAGCAGTACTTC. It encodes CASSYSGRGEQYF. The J gene is TRBJ2-7, the V gene TRBV6-2 or TRBV6-3; tentative D call: TRBD1 (5 bases). CDR1 and CDR2 (germline): MNHEY, SVGEGT. The CDR3 covers 13 residues. V lost 0 bases, J lost 6 bases, and 9 bases lay in between.

The chain is built from TRBV28 and TRBJ1-3, with D perhaps matching TRBD1 (5 bases). Germline V CDR1 and CDR2: MDHEN, SYDVKM. The CDR3 is made up of 15 amino acids. V lost 4 bases and J 0 bases, leaving 10 bases between the germline ends. The CDR3 here is CASSSRRDSGNTIYF. CDR3 DNA sequence: TGTGCCAGCAGTTCCCGCAGGGACTCTGGAAACACCATATATTTT.

This clone occurred a few times. The chain employs TRBV3-1 (or the pseudogene TRBV3-2) and TRBJ2-7, with a possible D match to TRBD1 (5 bases). The V end was cut by 0 bases, the J end by 1 base, with 10 bases between. CDR1 is LGHDT, CDR2 YNNKEL, per germline (reference sequence). CDR3 length equals 15 residues. CDR3 DNA: TGTGCCAGCAGCCAAGATCTGACAGCATCCTACGAGCAGTACTTC. Its protein product is CASSQDLTASYEQYF.

CDR3 loop: CASSLGIWGGSQPQHF. In DNA form, the CDR3 reads TGTGCCAGCAGTTTAGGGATTTGGGGGGGAAGTCAGCCCCAGCATTTT. The chain carries TRBV28 and TRBJ1-5; tentative D call: TRBD1 (5 bases). Trimming shortened V by 2 bases and J by 6 bases, and 17 bases separated the two germline ends. The CDR3 length is 16 residues. The V gene's germline CDR1 is MDHEN and CDR2 SYDVKM.

V usage is TRBV6-2 or TRBV6-3 and J usage is TRBJ2-7; the match to TRBD2 covers 12 bases. CDR3 length: 19 residues. Germline CDR1 and CDR2: MNHEY and SVGEGT. After removal of 5 bases from V and 4 bases from J, the junction contained 18 bases not matched to a gene. DNA of the CDR3: TGTGCCAGCAGTGACCCCCGTAGAGGACTAGCGGGAATGCCGTACGAGCAGTACTTC. This sequence encodes CASSDPRRGLAGMPYEQYF.

The V and J genes are TRBV6-1 and TRBJ2-7; TRBD1 might be the D (5 bases). This CDR3 is 13 amino acids long. Germline values: CDR1 MNHNS, CDR2 SASEGT. Between the trimmed V and J ends, which lost 1 base and 10 bases, there was a span of 14 bases. The CDR3 sequence: CASSEEYETEQYF. The CDR3 coding sequence is TGTGCCAGCAGTGAAGAGTACGAGACAGAACAGTACTTC.

The chain is built from TRBV28 and TRBJ1-5; D gene unclear. V shed 2 bases and J shed 0 bases, with 11 bases lying between them. The CDR3 covers 16 residues. Germline V CDR1 and CDR2: MDHEN, SYDVKM. CDR3 sequence (DNA): TGTGCCAGCAGTTTAGGTCGATACGATAGCAATCAGCCCCAGCATTTT. Residues: CASSLGRYDSNQPQHF.

The chain employs TRBV25-1 and TRBJ2-1, with 7 bases fitting TRBD2. The germline V gene encodes CDR1 MGHDK and CDR2 SYGVNS. The length of the CDR3 is 17 residues. Unmatched junction bases numbered 13, after V lost 3 bases and J lost 5 bases. In nucleotides, the CDR3 is TGTGCCAGCAGTGATACTAGCGCGGGGAGGTGGGACAATGAGCAGTTCTTC. Translating gives CASSDTSAGRWDNEQFF.

This clone was detected only a few times. J is TRBJ1-1 and V is TRBV12-3 or TRBV12-4; D is uncertain. Deletions cut 3 bases from V and 5 bases from J, with 7 bases between. This CDR3 contains 12 residues. CDR3 sequence reads: CASSLTGTEAFF. The DNA of the CDR3 is TGTGCCAGCAGTTTGACTGGGACTGAAGCTTTCTTT.

The chain carries TRBV28 and TRBJ2-7; TRBD1 agrees at 12 bases. The germline V gene encodes CDR1 MDHEN and CDR2 SYDVKM. V gave up 3 bases and J gave up 6 bases; unmatched junction bases: 12. The CDR3 length is 17 residues. CDR3 DNA sequence: TGTGCCAGCAGTTTCCAAGGGACAGGGGGCTCCCTGGTCGAGCAGTACTTC. Encoded protein: CASSFQGTGGSLVEQYF.

V usage is TRBV6-5 and J usage is TRBJ1-2; D gene ambiguous. Germline assignment: CDR1 MNHEY and CDR2 SVGAGI. The V end was cut by 8 bases, the J end by 6 bases, with 7 bases between. The CDR3 contains 10 residues. CDR3 nucleotide sequence: TGTGCCAGCGGGATGGATGGCTACACCTTC. Protein sequence: CASGMDGYTF.

This rearrangement joins TRBV27 to TRBJ1-5; 7 nucleotides align to TRBD1. This CDR3 contains 15 residues. Germline trimming cut 3 bases from V and 4 bases from J; bases unmatched to any gene: 6. Germline-derived CDR1 and CDR2 are MNHEY and SMNVEV (reference sequence). The DNA for the CDR3 is TGTGCCAGCAGTTTTAAGGGGACAGAGAATCAGCCCCAGCATTTT. Its protein product is CASSFKGTENQPQHF.

In nucleotides, the CDR3 is TGCGCCAGCAGCTTTTGGGGTCAGAACACTGAAGCTTTCTTT. Its translation is CASSFWGQNTEAFF. The gene calls are TRBV5-1 and TRBJ1-1; D is undetermined. The CDR3 has 14 residues. Looked up from germline, CDR1 is SGHRS and CDR2 is YFSETQ. Trimming left V 2 bases short and J 1 base short, with 9 bases between.

V usage is TRBV6-2 or TRBV6-3 and J usage is TRBJ2-1, with D maybe TRBD2 (7 bases). Trimming pared 2 bases from V and 7 bases from J, leaving 15 bases between. The germline gives CDR1 MNHEY, CDR2 SVGEGT. The CDR3 spans 15 residues. This CDR3 reads CASSYPGGPGNEQFF. CDR3 nucleotide sequence: TGTGCCAGCAGTTACCCCGGGGGGCCCGGTAATGAGCAGTTCTTC.

The V gene is TRBV9, the J gene TRBJ2-1; the D is unclear. Germline-derived CDR1 and CDR2 are SGDLS and YYNGEE. V shed 1 base and J shed 6 bases, with 11 bases lying between them. This CDR3 is 14 amino acids long. The CDR3 is CASSVSHTLNEQFF. The CDR3 DNA reads TGTGCCAGCAGCGTATCCCATACCCTCAATGAGCAGTTCTTC.

V usage is TRBV27 and J usage is TRBJ1-5; 7 bases are shared with TRBD1. The CDR3 has 15 amino acids. The germline V gene encodes CDR1 MNHEY and CDR2 SMNVEV (reference sequence). V shed 2 bases, J shed 6 bases, and the junction held 7 bases outside the gene matches. The CDR3 DNA sequence: TGTGCCAGCAGTTTACAGGGGGGAGGTAGTCAGCCCCAGCATTTT. Its translation is CASSLQGGGSQPQHF.

This clone has just a few counts. This chain connects TRBV28 to TRBJ2-1, with 13 bases that match TRBD2. J lost 5 bases, V lost 5 bases, and 6 bases had no gene match. Germline CDR1 is MDHEN and CDR2 is SYDVKM. The CDR3 length is 16 residues. The CDR3 region is CASSPSGTSGDNEQFF. The CDR3 DNA sequence: TGTGCCAGCAGTCCGTCCGGGACTAGCGGGGACAATGAGCAGTTCTTC.

This rearrangement joins TRBV28 to TRBJ1-5; the D gene is possibly TRBD1 (6 bases). This CDR3 comprises 15 residues. Deletions cut 3 bases from V and 5 bases from J, with 14 bases between. The germline V gene encodes CDR1 MDHEN and CDR2 SYDVKM. This CDR3 is CASSLKRDNDQPQHF. The CDR3 DNA reads TGTGCCAGCAGTTTGAAAAGGGACAATGATCAGCCCCAGCATTTT.

This clone was seen more than once but under ten times. This sequence joins TRBV4-1 and TRBJ1-4; D may be TRBD1 (5 bases). Germline CDR1 reads MGHRA; CDR2 reads YSYEKL. The V end lost 3 bases, the J end lost 8 bases, and 16 bases lay between the germline ends. This CDR3 has 15 amino acids. DNA for the CDR3: TGCGCCAGCAGCCATCGAGGGTCCCGGGACGAAAAACTGTTTTTT. The encoded protein is CASSHRGSRDEKLFF.

This rearrangement joins TRBV2 to TRBJ2-1; TRBD1 matches 9 bases. After removal of 4 bases from V and 16 bases from J, the junction contained 11 bases not matched to a gene. Germline CDR1 and CDR2: SNHLY and FYNNEI. The CDR3 loop spans 13 amino acids. The CDR3 sequence: CASSAGAGTGNFF. In DNA form, the CDR3 reads TGTGCCAGCAGTGCAGGAGCCGGGACAGGGAACTTCTTC.

This clone was counted between two and nine times. The chain carries TRBV27 and TRBJ1-2; D is undetermined. The CDR3 covers 14 residues. Germline-derived CDR1 and CDR2 are MNHEY and SMNVEV (reference sequence). The V end was cut by 2 bases, the J end by 4 bases, with 11 bases between. CDR3 residues: CASSLGPFPYGYTF. CDR3 coding DNA: TGTGCCAGCAGTTTAGGTCCTTTTCCCTATGGCTACACCTTC.

This clone was counted a few times. This rearrangement joins TRBV3-1 (or the pseudogene TRBV3-2) to TRBJ1-1; D may be TRBD1 (5 bases). Germline values: CDR1 LGHDT, CDR2 YNNKEL (reference sequence). V dropped 0 bases and J dropped 3 bases, with 20 bases sitting between them. The CDR3 has 18 residues. CDR3 amino acids: CASSQDWKGMASDTEAFF. CDR3 nucleotide sequence: TGTGCCAGCAGCCAAGATTGGAAGGGGATGGCTTCGGACACTGAAGCTTTCTTT.

V and J are TRBV28 and TRBJ2-7; 15 positions agree with TRBD2. This CDR3 comprises 16 residues. V shed 5 bases, J shed 3 bases, and the junction held 5 bases outside the gene matches. CDR1 is MDHEN and CDR2 is SYDVKM in the germline V gene. The CDR3 DNA reads as TGTGCCAGCAGTCCTAGGACTAGCGGGGGGGTCTACGAGCAGTACTTC. Translation: CASSPRTSGGVYEQYF.

This clone was counted only a few times. CDR3 nucleotide sequence: TGTGCCAGCAGCTTAGGGTCCTACAATGAGCAGTTCTTC. It encodes CASSLGSYNEQFF. The chain joins TRBV11-3 to TRBJ2-1; D is uncertain. The CDR3 sequence is 13 residues long. CDR1 is SGHNT and CDR2 is YENEEA in the germline V gene. The V end lost 1 base, the J end lost 1 base, and 2 bases lay between the germline ends.

The rearrangement uses TRBV5-6 and TRBJ1-4; D unresolved. Trimming took 0 bases from V and 7 from J, leaving 7 bases between them. This CDR3 comprises 13 residues. The germline V gene encodes CDR1 SGHDT and CDR2 YYEEEE. Here the CDR3 DNA reads TGTGCCAGCAGCTTGGTAACGGCTGAAAAACTGTTTTTT. Translated: CASSLVTAEKLFF.

V usage is TRBV5-1 and J usage is TRBJ1-4; D is unclear. Trimming took off 0 bases at V and 4 bases at J, with 13 bases between the two ends. This CDR3 has 16 amino acids. CDR1 and CDR2 (germline): SGHRS, YFSETQ. CDR3 residues: CASSLAPWDGNEKLFF. The CDR3 DNA reads as TGCGCCAGCAGCTTGGCCCCCTGGGATGGTAATGAAAAACTGTTTTTT.

This clone was observed a handful of times. The chain couples TRBV7-9 to TRBJ1-4; D is perhaps TRBD1 (6 bases). The CDR3 contains 14 residues. Trimming shortened V by 5 bases and J by 4 bases, and 11 bases separated the two germline ends. Germline loops: CDR1 SEHNR, CDR2 FQNEAQ (reference sequence). DNA for the CDR3: TGTGCCAGCAGCCCGACAGGAGATAATGAAAAACTGTTTTTT. Translated, it gives CASSPTGDNEKLFF.

This clone was picked up one time. This chain links TRBV30 with TRBJ2-5; 8 positions agree with TRBD1. The V gene's germline CDR1 is GTSNPN and CDR2 SVGIG (reference sequence). The CDR3 spans 15 residues. V lost 0 bases and J lost 2; bases outside the gene matches: 5. Written as DNA, the CDR3 is TGTGCCTGGAGTGTAGTCCAGGGGGCACAAGAGACCCAGTACTTC. The encoded protein is CAWSVVQGAQETQYF.